This paragraph reports one T cell receptor (beta chain). Its target is unknown. This record comes from a study of shared clonotypes between healthy human individuals. Study results and limitations: In the sorted subsets, rarefaction showed sequencing was incomplete despite large depth. Sampling covered blood only; tissue repertoires likely differ.

Naivety among CD8 cells was defined by CD45RO negativity and positive CCR7 selection, thereby excluding terminally differentiated effector memory CD45RA+ cells. The donors, healthy adults who were HIV-negative, had experienced no recent acute infections or vaccinations. TCRdb keeps only in-frame clones here, not all; method: immunoSEQ multiplex PCR. The sample carries about 2.2 million clones, 90% to 95% recorded once. This CDR3 comprises 15 residues. CDR1 and CDR2 from the germline V gene are SGDLS and YYNGEE. V dropped 2 bases and J dropped 2; count of bases not matched to a gene: 6. This rearrangement joins TRBV9 to TRBJ2-7; TRBD2 agrees at 8 bases. Sequenced: naive CD8+ T cells from PBMCs. This receptor was identified in a man in his late teens or twenties in good health. Some clones in this sample may be carry-over from other donors' samples. Here the CDR3 reads CASSVRLAHAYEQYF. For the CDR3, the DNA is TGTGCCAGCAGCGTTAGACTAGCGCATGCCTACGAGCAGTACTTC.